Below, 27 T cell receptor beta chains from the same sample are listed, as sequenced in a study of PD-1 blockade in classical Hodgkin lymphoma. Here immunoSEQ multiplex PCR was the method, and the copy in TCRdb shows in-frame clones only, minus some. Counted here are about 7,800 clones, around 83% occurring once; the ten biggest clones make up 22%. Every patient experienced relapse after autologous stem cell transplantation, and brentuximab vedotin exposure varied. Negative selection with magnets was how CD8+ T cells were isolated from the thawed PBMCs. The sequenced sample was CD8+ T cells from blood, obtained at baseline. These TCRs come from a human donor with classical Hodgkin lymphoma.

In this sample, this clone turned up once. CDR3 nucleotide sequence: TGTGCCAGCCTGGACAGGGGGGGATACTACGAGCAGTACTTC. Residues: CASLDRGGYYEQYF. The chain combines TRBV2 with TRBJ2-7; 10 bases line up with TRBD1. V was clipped by 8 bases and J by 3 bases; unmatched bases: 7. The CDR3 contains 14 residues. Germline V gene data show CDR1 as SNHLY and CDR2 as FYNNEI. Looking up the rest from reference TRBV2 and TRBJ2-7 gives the full variable domain: EPEVTQTPSHQVTQMGQEVILRCVPISNHLYFYWYRQILGQKVEFLVSFYNNEISEKSEIFDDQFSVERPDGSNFTLKIRSTKLEDSAMYFCASLDRGGYYEQYFGPGTRLTVT.

V usage is TRBV7-8 and J usage is TRBJ2-7; D gene uncertain. Germline V lookup: CDR1 SGHVS, CDR2 FQNEAQ. The CDR3 totals 14 residues. Trimming left V 5 bases short and J 2 bases short, with 13 bases between. The CDR3 sequence is CASSRTGWAYEQYF. The CDR3 DNA follows: TGTGCCAGCAGCCGCACTGGGTGGGCCTACGAGCAGTACTTC.

This chain connects TRBV23-1 to TRBJ1-5, with D perhaps TRBD1 (5 bases). TRBV23-1 is marked as an open reading frame, function uncertain. V lost 6 bases and J 3 bases, leaving 18 bases between the germline ends. The CDR3 consists of 16 residues. The CDR3 nucleotides are TGCGCCAGCAGGATGTGGGGAGGGACCCCCAATCAGCCCCAGCATTTT. Residues: CASRMWGGTPNQPQHF.

V usage is TRBV7-6 and J usage is TRBJ2-5; 9 nucleotides align to TRBD1. J was trimmed by 0 bases and V by 1 base; bases with no gene match: 6. The CDR3 covers 17 residues. CDR1 and CDR2 (germline): SGHVS, FNYEAQ. The CDR3 DNA follows: TGTGCCAGCAGCTTAGAACAGGGGGCCACAAACCAAGAGACCCAGTACTTC. The encoded protein is CASSLEQGATNQETQYF.

This clone was seen a few times. The chain links TRBV30 to TRBJ1-4; weak D call: TRBD1 (5 bases). The V end was cut by 3 bases, the J end by 8 bases, with 25 bases between. Looked up from germline, CDR1 is GTSNPN and CDR2 is SVGIG (reference sequence). This CDR3 spans 17 amino acids. CDR3 region: CAWSSDSYLSRAEKLFF. CDR3 nucleotide sequence: TGTGCCTGGAGCTCTGACAGTTACCTATCCCGGGCCGAAAAACTGTTTTTT.

This sequence joins TRBV4-1 and TRBJ2-1, with 9 positions matching TRBD2. The V gene's germline CDR1 is MGHRA and CDR2 YSYEKL. The CDR3 covers 15 residues. Trimming at V came to 3 bases and at J to 9 bases, leaving 9 bases not matched to a gene. The CDR3 loop is CASSHPSGDRVEQFF. For the CDR3, the DNA is TGCGCCAGCAGCCACCCTAGCGGGGACCGGGTTGAGCAGTTCTTC.

CDR3 DNA sequence: TGCGCCAGCAGCCAAGAAGAGGACCAGGTGGAGACCCAGTACTTC. The encoded protein is CASSQEEDQVETQYF. The chain is built from TRBV4-1 and TRBJ2-5; no firm D call. Germline V gene data show CDR1 as MGHRA and CDR2 as YSYEKL. V lost 0 bases and J lost 5, with 13 bases in between. The CDR3 loop spans 15 amino acids.

The V gene is TRBV6-5, the J gene TRBJ2-1, with 10 bases identical to TRBD2. V lost 5 bases to trimming and J lost 2 bases; unmatched junction nucleotides: 3. The CDR3 sequence is 15 residues long. CDR1 MNHEY and CDR2 SVGAGI come from the germline V gene. CDR3 bases: TGTGCCAGCAGTCTACTAGCGGGGACCTACAATGAGCAGTTCTTC. Its protein is CASSLLAGTYNEQFF.

Remarks on this clone: In the same sample, other DNA sequences code for this CDR3. The chain is built from TRBV7-8 and TRBJ2-3; TRBD1 or TRBD2 may be the D gene (5 bases each). The V gene lost 6 bases and the J gene lost 2 bases, with 12 bases spanning the gap. The germline V gene encodes CDR1 SGHVS and CDR2 FQNEAQ. There are 14 residues in the CDR3. The CDR3 spells CASRFGGDTDTQYF. The DNA for the CDR3 is TGTGCCAGCAGGTTTGGGGGTGACACAGATACGCAGTATTTT.

The CDR3 bases are TGTGCCAGCAGCAGGGAGGCACTCTACAATGAGCAGTTCTTC. The encoded protein is CASSREALYNEQFF. V is TRBV6-5 and J is TRBJ2-1; weak D call: TRBD2 (6 bases). The CDR3 length is 14 residues. V was shortened by 6 bases and J by 3 bases, with 12 bases between the two germline ends. Germline lookup yields CDR1 MNHEY and CDR2 SVGAGI.

The rearrangement uses TRBV15 and TRBJ2-3; D is ambiguous. Germline-derived CDR1 and CDR2 are LNHNV and YYDKDF (reference sequence). V was pared by 1 base and J by 2 bases, with 22 bases between. This CDR3 region has 19 residues. The CDR3 DNA sequence: TGTGCCACCAGCAGAGTCGGCGATTTCGACATTTACCTCACAGATACGCAGTATTTT. This sequence encodes CATSRVGDFDIYLTDTQYF.

The sample holds a few counts of this clone. The CDR3 DNA reads TGTGCCAGCAGCCTCACTCCTCCCCACGAGCAGTACTTC. Translation gives CASSLTPPHEQYF. The chain recombines TRBV5-5 with TRBJ2-7; D is unresolved. In germline, CDR1 is SGHKS, CDR2 YYEKEE (reference sequence). The CDR3 runs 13 residues. V lost 4 bases, J lost 5 bases, and 13 bases lay in between.

This clone was recorded a few times. The chain combines TRBV6-6 with TRBJ1-2; no clear D. CDR1 and CDR2 (germline): MNHNY, SVGAGI (reference sequence). V lost 2 bases and J 6 bases, leaving 10 bases between the germline ends. This CDR3 spans 13 amino acids. DNA of the CDR3: TGTGCCAGCAGTTACCTCGACGGGCATGGCTACACCTTC. Translating gives CASSYLDGHGYTF.

The chain employs TRBV5-1 and TRBJ2-7; 10 bases match TRBD2. Germline CDR1 and CDR2: SGHRS and YFSETQ. V lost 5 bases and J lost 5; bases outside the gene matches: 10. CDR3 length equals 15 residues. Here the CDR3 DNA reads TGCGCCAGCAGGGAAGAGAGCGGGGGGGCGGACGAGCAGTACTTC. This sequence encodes CASREESGGADEQYF.

V usage is TRBV5-4 and J usage is TRBJ2-7; TRBD2 matches at 9 bases. V lost 7 bases and J lost 7; bases outside the gene matches: 12. The CDR3 has 14 residues. CDR1 is SGHNT and CDR2 is YYREEE in the germline V gene (reference sequence). The CDR3 DNA reads TGTGCCAGCGGACGGCGGGGGGGCTCTGGAGAGCAGTACTTC. This encodes CASGRRGGSGEQYF.

The chain has TRBV13 and TRBJ2-1, with TRBD2 matching 7 bases. The trim removed 7 bases at V and 6 bases at J, leaving 9 bases unmatched. This CDR3 is built from 14 residues. Per the germline V gene, CDR1 is PRHDT and CDR2 is FYEKMQ (reference sequence). The CDR3, as DNA: TGTGCCAGCAACGTCGGGAGGTGGAGCAATGAGCAGTTCTTC. It specifies CASNVGRWSNEQFF.

In the case of this clone: Since a much larger clone is just one base distant, this may be a read error. The chain is built from TRBV28 and TRBJ2-1; 9 nucleotides align to TRBD2. The junction had 3 bases not matched to a gene; V was cut back by 0 bases and J by 0 bases. The CDR3 is 17 residues long. The V gene's germline CDR1 is MDHEN and CDR2 SYDVKM. The CDR3 DNA reads as TGTGCCAGCAGTTTATGGGGTAGCGGGAGCTCCTACAATGAGCAGTTCTTC. Protein: CASSLWGSGSSYNEQFF.

This clone was seen a single time. This sequence joins TRBV28 and TRBJ2-5; TRBD1 aligns across 9 bases. V lost 5 bases, J lost 3 bases, and 4 bases stayed unmatched. This CDR3 comprises 14 residues. The V gene's germline CDR1 is MDHEN and CDR2 SYDVKM. The CDR3 spells CASSQTGGEETQYF. CDR3 bases: TGTGCCAGCAGTCAGACAGGGGGTGAAGAGACCCAGTACTTC.

The chain has TRBV28 and TRBJ2-7, with D unclear. The CDR3 length is 14 residues. CDR1 and CDR2 from the germline V gene are MDHEN and SYDVKM. Trimming took 3 bases from V and 4 from J, leaving 13 bases between them. This CDR3 is CASSLSAPPYEQYF. The CDR3 DNA sequence: TGTGCCAGCAGTTTGAGCGCCCCTCCTTACGAGCAGTACTTC.

The J gene is TRBJ2-1, the V gene TRBV7-6; the match to TRBD2 covers 8 bases. With V trimmed by 0 bases and J by 8 bases, 21 bases remained unmatched. The CDR3 has 20 residues. Germline V gives CDR1 SGHVS, CDR2 FNYEAQ. CDR3 sequence (DNA): TGTGCCAGCAGCTTAGCGGAGGGGACTAGTCCGGGTACCAGATCGGATGAGCAGTTCTTC. It encodes CASSLAEGTSPGTRSDEQFF.

This chain joins TRBV14 and TRBJ2-3; the match to TRBD2 covers 8 bases. CDR1 and CDR2 from the germline V gene are SGHDN and FVKESK. With 1 base clipped from V and 5 bases from J, the junction kept 8 bases outside the gene matches. CDR3 length: 16 amino acids. The CDR3 DNA sequence: TGTGCCAGCAGCCAAGTTCCAGCGGGAGTGGTAGATACGCAGTATTTT. This encodes CASSQVPAGVVDTQYF.

The V call is TRBV2, the J call TRBJ2-1; 12 nucleotides agree with TRBD2. The CDR3 is 15 residues long. V lost 10 bases and J lost 4; bases outside the gene matches: 8. Germline V CDR1 and CDR2: SNHLY, FYNNEI. The CDR3 DNA sequence: TGTGCCAACCAACTAGCGGGGGGCGAATACAATGAGCAGTTCTTC. Its translation is CANQLAGGEYNEQFF.

The J gene is TRBJ2-2, the V gene TRBV6-6; D possibly matches TRBD1 or TRBD2 (6 bases each). This CDR3 has 14 residues. Germline V CDR1 and CDR2: MNHNY, SVGAGI (reference sequence). V dropped 2 bases and J dropped 6 bases, with 10 bases sitting between them. CDR3 sequence (DNA): TGTGCCAGCAGTTACGGGGGGCGCGCCGGGGAGCTGTTTTTT. Translated: CASSYGGRAGELFF.

The gene calls are TRBV28 and TRBJ2-5; D remains unclear. From germline, CDR1 is MDHEN and CDR2 SYDVKM. The CDR3 contains 15 residues. Trimming pared 6 bases from V and 1 base from J, leaving 15 bases between. CDR3 nucleotide sequence: TGTGCCAGCAGCCCCCCCGGACGGCTCCAAGAGACCCAGTACTTC. Its protein product is CASSPPGRLQETQYF. The whole variable domain, filled in from reference TRBV28 and TRBJ2-5, reads DVKVTQSSRYLVKRTGEKVFLECVQDMDHENMFWYRQDPGLGLRLIYFSYDVKMKEKGDIPEGYSVSREKKERFSLILESASTNQTSMYLCASSPPGRLQETQYFGPGTRLLVL.

The chain couples TRBV19 to TRBJ1-3, with D perhaps TRBD1 (5 bases). The CDR3 has 13 amino acids. Deletions cut 5 bases from V and 4 bases from J, with 9 bases between. Germline-derived CDR1 and CDR2 are LNHDA and SQIVND (reference sequence). The CDR3 DNA reads as TGTGCCAGTAGTTCGGGGCCGGGAAACACCATATATTTT. It yields the protein CASSSGPGNTIYF.

V and J are TRBV15 and TRBJ2-2; no firm D call. The CDR3 runs to 15 residues. Germline V lookup: CDR1 LNHNV, CDR2 YYDKDF (reference sequence). Trimming removed 5 bases from V and 4 bases from J, with 14 bases in between. The DNA for the CDR3 is TGTGCCACCAGCGGGAAAGAAACGGGCACCGGGGAGCTGTTTTTT. Residues: CATSGKETGTGELFF. The full variable domain, completed using reference TRBV15 and TRBJ2-2, is DAMVIQNPRYQVTQFGKPVTLSCSQTLNHNVMYWYQQKSSQAPKLLFHYYDKDFNNEADTPDNFQSRRPNTSFCFLDIRSPGLGDTAMYLCATSGKETGTGELFFGEGSRLTVL.

This clone appeared a few times. The V and J genes are TRBV6-1 and TRBJ1-2; D might be TRBD1 (5 bases). The CDR3 extends over 13 amino acids. Trimming left V 4 bases short and J 2 bases short, with 8 bases between. The germline V gene has CDR1 MNHNS and CDR2 SASEGT. The CDR3 reads CASSGGDNYGYTF. CDR3 nucleotide sequence: TGTGCCAGCAGTGGTGGGGACAACTATGGCTACACCTTC.